These 13 T cell receptor beta chains originate from one sample sequenced in a study of ipilimumab plus nivolumab after autologous stem cell transplantation. TCRdb keeps only in-frame clones here, not all; method: immunoSEQ multiplex PCR. The sample has tens of thousands of clones, 92% seen once. The source material was PBMCs, sampled in a trial of ipilimumab plus nivolumab as post-transplant consolidation. All receptors come from a male donor with multiple myeloma.

The chain combines TRBV28 with TRBJ1-4; D is possibly TRBD1 (5 bases). This CDR3 has 15 residues. Trimming shortened V by 5 bases and J by 7 bases, and 17 bases separated the two germline ends. CDR1 MDHEN and CDR2 SYDVKM come from the germline V gene. CDR3 residues: CASSPGTALGEKLFF. In nucleotides, the CDR3 is TGTGCCAGCAGTCCCGGGACTGCCCTTGGTGAAAAACTGTTTTTT. Full variable domain (rest looked up from reference TRBV28 and TRBJ1-4): DVKVTQSSRYLVKRTGEKVFLECVQDMDHENMFWYRQDPGLGLRLIYFSYDVKMKEKGDIPEGYSVSREKKERFSLILESASTNQTSMYLCASSPGTALGEKLFFGSGTQLSVL.

V and J are TRBV11-2 and TRBJ2-7; TRBD1 is a possible D gene (5 bases). Germline lookup yields CDR1 SGHAT and CDR2 FQNNGV. The length of the CDR3 is 14 residues. Trimming shortened V by 1 base and J by 5 bases, and 12 bases separated the two germline ends. CDR3 nucleotides: TGTGCCAGCAGCTTAGCAGGGCTTACGGACGAGCAGTACTTC. It specifies CASSLAGLTDEQYF.

The chain employs TRBV11-2 and TRBJ2-1; TRBD1 is a possible D gene (6 bases). Germline assignment: CDR1 SGHAT and CDR2 FQNNGV. This CDR3 comprises 14 residues. V was pared by 1 base and J by 4 bases, with 8 bases between. The CDR3 spells CASSLAQGYNEQFF. The CDR3 DNA sequence: TGTGCCAGCAGCTTAGCACAGGGATACAATGAGCAGTTCTTC.

The chain joins TRBV6-5 to TRBJ1-2; D is perhaps TRBD1 (5 bases). V lost 0 bases and J 5 bases, leaving 16 bases between the germline ends. The V gene's germline CDR1 is MNHEY and CDR2 SVGAGI. The length of the CDR3 is 16 residues. The CDR3 spells CASSYSYAGFKYGYTF. The CDR3 DNA reads TGTGCCAGCAGTTACTCGTACGCAGGGTTTAAATATGGCTACACCTTC.

This clone was found once. V and J are TRBV28 and TRBJ1-2; D remains unclear. V was clipped by 2 bases and J by 7 bases, with 20 bases between them. In germline, CDR1 is MDHEN, CDR2 SYDVKM. CDR3 length: 16 residues. CDR3 in amino acids: CASSLGWRVQISGYTF. The CDR3 nucleotides are TGTGCCAGCAGTTTAGGCTGGAGGGTCCAAATCAGTGGCTACACCTTC.

V usage is TRBV5-8 and J usage is TRBJ2-7; 8 positions match TRBD2. Losses at the gene ends were 0 bases for V and 7 bases for J; bases not matched to a gene: 12. The germline V gene has CDR1 SGHTS and CDR2 YDEGEE. The CDR3 has 16 amino acids. The CDR3 loop is CASSLEAGVSSGEQYF. The CDR3, as DNA: TGTGCCAGCAGCTTGGAAGCGGGAGTCTCCAGTGGAGAGCAGTACTTC.

The genes are TRBV19 and TRBJ2-3; 9 bases fit TRBD2. The junction had 5 bases not matched to a gene; V was cut back by 3 bases and J by 4 bases. Germline V lookup: CDR1 LNHDA, CDR2 SQIVND (reference sequence). There are 15 residues in the CDR3. The CDR3 loop is CASSMAGGYPDTQYF. DNA of the CDR3: TGTGCCAGTAGTATGGCGGGGGGGTATCCAGATACGCAGTATTTT. Full variable domain (remainder filled in from reference TRBV19 and TRBJ2-3): DGGITQSPKYLFRKEGQNVTLSCEQNLNHDAMYWYRQDPGQGLRLIYYSQIVNDFQKGDIAEGYSVSREKKESFPLTVTSAQKNPTAFYLCASSMAGGYPDTQYFGPGTRLTVL.

The chain has TRBV19 and TRBJ1-5, with no clear D. Trimming pared 0 bases from V and 2 bases from J, leaving 5 bases between. Germline CDR1 reads LNHDA; CDR2 reads SQIVND (reference sequence). There are 14 residues in the CDR3. The CDR3 region is CASSIDGGNQPQHF. CDR3 nucleotide sequence: TGTGCCAGTAGTATAGACGGGGGCAATCAGCCCCAGCATTTT. The full variable domain, its missing parts supplied by reference TRBV19 and TRBJ1-5, is DGGITQSPKYLFRKEGQNVTLSCEQNLNHDAMYWYRQDPGQGLRLIYYSQIVNDFQKGDIAEGYSVSREKKESFPLTVTSAQKNPTAFYLCASSIDGGNQPQHFGDGTRLSIL.

The chain recombines TRBV7-2 with TRBJ2-3, with D maybe TRBD2 (5 bases). CDR1 is SGHTA, CDR2 FQGNSA, per germline. The CDR3 covers 13 residues. Trimming pared 3 bases from V and 4 bases from J, leaving 8 bases between. The CDR3 sequence: CASSLGASDTQYF. The DNA of the CDR3 is TGTGCCAGCAGCTTGGGAGCCTCAGATACGCAGTATTTT. Together with reference TRBV7-2 and TRBJ2-3, the CDR3 gives the full variable domain: GAGVSQSPSNKVTEKGKDVELRCDPISGHTALYWYRQSLGQGLEFLIYFQGNSAPDKSGLPSDRFSAERTGGSVSTLTIQRTQQEDSAVYLCASSLGASDTQYFGPGTRLTVL.

The chain couples TRBV5-5 to TRBJ2-3; the D is unclear. V dropped 4 bases and J dropped 0 bases, with 9 bases sitting between them. Germline assignment: CDR1 SGHKS and CDR2 YYEKEE (reference sequence). The CDR3 is made up of 14 amino acids. The CDR3 loop reads CASSLDGSTDTQYF. The CDR3 coding sequence is TGTGCCAGCAGCCTGGACGGTAGCACAGATACGCAGTATTTT.

This clone was observed a single time. The chain joins TRBV19 to TRBJ2-7; D is tentatively TRBD1 or TRBD2 (6 bases each). Trimming took off 0 bases at V and 0 bases at J, with 12 bases between the two ends. The germline CDR1 and CDR2 sequences are LNHDA and SQIVND (reference sequence). This CDR3 is 16 amino acids long. The CDR3 protein is CASSIDGGTLSYEQYF. CDR3 in DNA: TGTGCCAGTAGTATAGATGGCGGGACACTCTCCTACGAGCAGTACTTC. The full variable domain, completed using reference TRBV19 and TRBJ2-7, is DGGITQSPKYLFRKEGQNVTLSCEQNLNHDAMYWYRQDPGQGLRLIYYSQIVNDFQKGDIAEGYSVSREKKESFPLTVTSAQKNPTAFYLCASSIDGGTLSYEQYFGPGTRLTVT.

CDR3 DNA: TGTGCCAGCAGCCACCAGGGAATTGGCTACACCTTC. Translation gives CASSHQGIGYTF. The V and J genes are TRBV6-1 and TRBJ1-2; tentatively, D is TRBD1 (5 bases). Trimming shortened V by 6 bases and J by 7 bases, and 12 bases separated the two germline ends. The length of the CDR3 is 12 residues. Germline CDR1 reads MNHNS; CDR2 reads SASEGT.

DNA of the CDR3: TGCAGCGTCGAGGGCGCGGGGGGCTACACCTTC. Translated: CSVEGAGGYTF. The V and J genes are TRBV29-1 and TRBJ1-2; no clear D. V was shortened by 6 bases and J by 8 bases, with 13 bases between the two germline ends. Germline values: CDR1 SQVTM, CDR2 ANQGSEA. The length of the CDR3 is 11 residues.